These 21 T cell receptor beta chains originate from one sample sequenced in a study of shared clonotypes between healthy human individuals. It was CD45RO-negative cells, positively selected for CCR7, that made up naive CD8 cells, with terminally differentiated effector memory CD45RA+ cells excluded. Method: immunoSEQ multiplex PCR; TCRdb's copy keeps in-frame clones and lacks some. The profile shows almost 700,000 clones, about 91% of them singletons. The sample was naive CD8+ T cells sorted from blood. Receptors were obtained from a man aged 30 to 45 in good health.

This chain uses TRBV7-9 with TRBJ2-1; D may be TRBD2 (5 bases). The germline gives CDR1 SEHNR, CDR2 FQNEAQ (reference sequence). This CDR3 has 14 amino acids. V was trimmed by 5 bases and J by 8 bases, leaving 16 bases between them. As DNA, the CDR3 is TGTGCCAGCAGCCCGCTGGACGAGGGCGATGAGCAGTTCTTC. Translated: CASSPLDEGDEQFF. Full variable domain (missing parts from reference TRBV7-9 and TRBJ2-1): DTGVSQNPRHKITKRGQNVTFRCDPISEHNRLYWYRQTLGQGPEFLTYFQNEAQLEKSRLLSDRFSAERPKGSFSTLEIQRTEQGDSAMYLCASSPLDEGDEQFFGPGTRLTVL.

The rearrangement joins TRBV7-2 to TRBJ2-1; TRBD2 matches at 9 bases. Germline V gene data show CDR1 as SGHTA and CDR2 as FQGNSA. The CDR3 consists of 15 residues. J gave up 8 bases and V 4 bases, and 9 bases lay outside the gene matches. The DNA of the CDR3 is TGTGCCAGCAGCTACATTCCTAGCGGGATGGATGAGCAGTTCTTC. It codes for CASSYIPSGMDEQFF.

The J gene is TRBJ1-1, the V gene TRBV7-9; 7 nucleotides agree with TRBD1. Losses at the gene ends were 5 bases for V and 9 bases for J; bases not matched to a gene: 9. Germline CDR1 is SEHNR and CDR2 is FQNEAQ (reference sequence). CDR3 length equals 13 residues. The CDR3 DNA is TGTGCCAGCAGCCACTCGACAGGGATTAAAGCTTTCTTT. Protein product: CASSHSTGIKAFF.

The chain is built from TRBV10-3 and TRBJ1-2, with 7 bases that match TRBD1. CDR1 and CDR2 from the germline V gene are ENHRY and SYGVKD. This CDR3 contains 16 residues. V was pared by 0 bases and J by 4 bases, with 8 bases of the junction left unmatched. The CDR3 DNA reads TGTGCCATCAGTGAGTCGCTAAGACAGGGAGGCTATGGCTACACCTTC. This gives the protein CAISESLRQGGYGYTF.

The chain links TRBV7-8 to TRBJ2-5; no reliable D call. There are 12 residues in the CDR3. V lost 0 bases to trimming and J lost 5 bases, with 4 bases between them. Germline V lookup: CDR1 SGHVS, CDR2 FQNEAQ. The CDR3 is CASSLAQETQYF. The CDR3 region has the DNA TGTGCCAGCAGCTTAGCCCAGGAGACCCAGTACTTC.

The chain recombines TRBV7-9 with TRBJ2-1; D uncertain. Trimming cost V 2 bases and J 9 bases, with 5 bases left between them. The CDR3 covers 11 residues. Germline lookup yields CDR1 SEHNR and CDR2 FQNEAQ (reference sequence). CDR3 sequence reads: CASSLSLEQFF. The CDR3 DNA is TGTGCCAGCAGCTTATCCCTTGAGCAGTTCTTC.

The chain combines TRBV6-6 with TRBJ2-1, with 7 positions matching TRBD1. Germline-derived CDR1 and CDR2 are MNHNY and SVGAGI (reference sequence). J gave up 3 bases and V 0 bases, and 5 bases lay outside the gene matches. This CDR3 spans 16 amino acids. The CDR3, as DNA: TGTGCCAGCAGTTACTCGACAGGGTTTAGCTACAATGAGCAGTTCTTC. Its protein product is CASSYSTGFSYNEQFF.

This chain links TRBV27 with TRBJ1-2; TRBD1 agrees at 7 bases. The CDR3 contains 14 residues. The junction had 3 bases not matched to a gene; V was cut back by 0 bases and J by 5 bases. CDR1 and CDR2 (germline): MNHEY, SMNVEV (reference sequence). The CDR3 loop reads CASSLSARGYGYTF. CDR3 DNA: TGTGCCAGCAGTTTATCGGCCAGGGGGTATGGCTACACCTTC.

The rearrangement uses TRBV7-6 and TRBJ2-7, with D unresolved. Germline CDR1 and CDR2: SGHVS and FNYEAQ. CDR3 length: 16 amino acids. V was cut by 2 bases and J by 5 bases, with 19 bases left in between. Here the CDR3 reads CASSLRVGGYSDEQYF. DNA of the CDR3: TGTGCCAGCAGCTTAAGGGTGGGTGGGTATAGTGACGAGCAGTACTTC.

V is TRBV4-1 and J is TRBJ2-1, with TRBD2 as a possible D gene (6 bases). This CDR3 is built from 15 residues. Germline CDR1 MGHRA, CDR2 YSYEKL. V was shortened by 0 bases and J by 11 bases, with 17 bases between the two germline ends. CDR3 DNA sequence: TGCGCCAGCAGCCAAGAGCAGGGACTGGCGGTAAAGCAGTTCTTC. It translates to CASSQEQGLAVKQFF.

The V gene is TRBV7-9, the J gene TRBJ1-1; the match to TRBD1 covers 8 bases. Germline V gene lookup returns CDR1 SEHNR and CDR2 FQNEAQ (reference sequence). This CDR3 has 14 residues. The ends lost 1 base at V and 8 bases at J; junction bases unmatched: 6. The CDR3 region has the DNA TGTGCCAGCAGCTTAGACTTAGGACAGGGAGAAGCTTTCTTT. Amino acid sequence: CASSLDLGQGEAFF.

This clone was seen more than once but under ten times. The chain couples TRBV25-1 to TRBJ1-2, with TRBD1 matching over 7 bases. The CDR3 sequence is 14 residues long. Germline CDR1 is MGHDK and CDR2 is SYGVNS. The V and J ends lost 4 bases and 4 bases, in that order; junction bases with no gene match: 6. Here the CDR3 reads CASSAPGGTYGYTF. CDR3 sequence (DNA): TGTGCCAGCAGTGCCCCAGGGGGGACCTATGGCTACACCTTC.

The rearrangement uses TRBV2 and TRBJ1-3; 7 nucleotides match TRBD1. CDR1 SNHLY and CDR2 FYNNEI come from the germline V gene. V dropped 5 bases and J dropped 0; count of bases not matched to a gene: 10. This CDR3 comprises 17 residues. In DNA form, the CDR3 reads TGTGCCAGCAGTCGGGGACATCAGGGGGACTCTGGAAACACCATATATTTT. This codes for CASSRGHQGDSGNTIYF.

Worth noting for this clone: This clone may be a read error of a much larger clone one base away. The V call is TRBV7-6, the J call TRBJ2-5; D unclear. Per germline, CDR1 SGHVS and CDR2 FNYEAQ. The CDR3 sequence is 13 residues long. V was trimmed by 1 base and J by 0 bases, leaving 3 bases between them. For the CDR3, the DNA is TGTGCCAGCAGCTTAGGGTACCAAGAGACCCAGTACTTC. It translates to CASSLGYQETQYF. The variable domain in full, with the rest retrieved from reference TRBV7-6 and TRBJ2-5, is GAGVSQSPRYKVTKRGQDVALRCDPISGHVSLYWYRQALGQGPEFLTYFNYEAQQDKSGLPNDRFSAERPEGSISTLTIQRTEQRDSAMYRCASSLGYQETQYFGPGTRLLVL.

There are a few counts of this clone. The sample has other DNA sequences that encode this CDR3 too. The CDR3: CASSVGSGSYEQYF. The CDR3 bases are TGTGCCAGCAGCGTAGGTAGCGGCTCCTACGAGCAGTACTTC. The gene calls are TRBV9 and TRBJ2-7; possible D gene TRBD2, 6 bases. CDR3 length equals 14 residues. Germline assignment: CDR1 SGDLS and CDR2 YYNGEE. Trimming left V 0 bases short and J 0 bases short, with 7 bases between.

The chain employs TRBV6-1 and TRBJ2-7; 12 nucleotides agree with TRBD1. V was pared by 4 bases and J by 5 bases, with 6 bases of the junction left unmatched. Germline CDR1 is MNHNS and CDR2 is SASEGT. The CDR3 has 15 amino acids. In DNA, the CDR3 is TGTGCCAGCAGTGGCGAGGGACAGGGGGCAGACGAGCAGTACTTC. This codes for CASSGEGQGADEQYF.

The V gene is TRBV9, the J gene TRBJ2-1; 14 bases agree with TRBD2. Germline assignment: CDR1 SGDLS and CDR2 YYNGEE. The CDR3 consists of 15 residues. The V gene end was trimmed by 5 bases and the J gene end by 9 bases; junction bases not matched to a gene: 7. The CDR3 is CASSAGLAGAVEQFF. Written as DNA, the CDR3 is TGTGCCAGCAGTGCGGGACTAGCGGGAGCCGTTGAGCAGTTCTTC.

In DNA, the CDR3 is TGTGCCAGCAGCTTAGAGACAGGGGACAATCCACCCTTTTTCGGCGAGCAGTACTTC. It yields the protein CASSLETGDNPPFFGEQYF. The V and J genes are TRBV7-9 and TRBJ2-7; 8 bases are shared with TRBD1. J gave up 6 bases and V 1 base, and 20 bases lay outside the gene matches. This CDR3 comprises 19 residues. The germline gives CDR1 SEHNR, CDR2 FQNEAQ (reference sequence).

The chain has TRBV19 and TRBJ1-1; D uncertain. CDR1 LNHDA and CDR2 SQIVND come from the germline V gene (reference sequence). V was trimmed by 1 base and J by 4 bases, leaving 10 bases between them. The CDR3 length is 14 residues. The CDR3 DNA sequence: TGTGCCAGTAGTATAGGAGGGCTGGGCACTGAAGCTTTCTTT. It translates to CASSIGGLGTEAFF. Drawing the rest from reference TRBV19 and TRBJ1-1, the complete variable domain is DGGITQSPKYLFRKEGQNVTLSCEQNLNHDAMYWYRQDPGQGLRLIYYSQIVNDFQKGDIAEGYSVSREKKESFPLTVTSAQKNPTAFYLCASSIGGLGTEAFFGQGTRLTVV.

The gene calls are TRBV5-1 and TRBJ2-5; 14 bases fit TRBD2. The CDR3 length is 16 residues. V lost 4 bases, J lost 2 bases, and 4 bases stayed unmatched. The germline V gene encodes CDR1 SGHRS and CDR2 YFSETQ. The CDR3 DNA reads TGCGCCAGCAGCGGGGGACTAGCGGGAGTACAAGAGACCCAGTACTTC. Translating it yields CASSGGLAGVQETQYF.

The gene calls are TRBV14 and TRBJ2-7; 9 bases line up with TRBD2. J gave up 2 bases and V 5 bases, and 4 bases lay outside the gene matches. The CDR3 loop spans 14 amino acids. Per the germline V gene, CDR1 is SGHDN and CDR2 is FVKESK. CDR3 loop: CASSWASGAYEQYF. The CDR3 DNA is TGTGCCAGCAGCTGGGCTAGCGGGGCCTACGAGCAGTACTTC. Variable domain in full (rest from reference TRBV14 and TRBJ2-7): EAGVTQFPSHSVIEKGQTVTLRCDPISGHDNLYWYRRVMGKEIKFLLHFVKESKQDESGMPNNRFLAERTGGTYSTLKVQPAELEDSGVYFCASSWASGAYEQYFGPGTRLTVT.